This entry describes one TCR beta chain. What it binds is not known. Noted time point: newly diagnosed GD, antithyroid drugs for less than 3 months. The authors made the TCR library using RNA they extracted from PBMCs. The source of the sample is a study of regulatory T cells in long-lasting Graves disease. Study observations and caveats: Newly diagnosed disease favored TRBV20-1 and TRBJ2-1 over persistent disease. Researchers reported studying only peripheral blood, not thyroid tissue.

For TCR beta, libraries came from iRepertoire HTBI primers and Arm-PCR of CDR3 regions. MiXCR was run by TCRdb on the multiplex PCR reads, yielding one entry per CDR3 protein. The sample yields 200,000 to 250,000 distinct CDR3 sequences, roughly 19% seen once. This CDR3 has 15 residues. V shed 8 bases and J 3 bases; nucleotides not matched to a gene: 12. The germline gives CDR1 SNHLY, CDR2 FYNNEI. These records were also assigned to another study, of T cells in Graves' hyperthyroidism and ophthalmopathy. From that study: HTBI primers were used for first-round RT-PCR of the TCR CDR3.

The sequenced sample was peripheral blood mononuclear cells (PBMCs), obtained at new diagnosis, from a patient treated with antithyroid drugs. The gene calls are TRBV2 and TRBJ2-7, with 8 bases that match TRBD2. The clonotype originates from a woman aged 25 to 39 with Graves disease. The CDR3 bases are TGTGCCAGCGGAAATCCGGGACTAGGTGACTACGAGCAGTACTTC. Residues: CASGNPGLGDYEQYF.